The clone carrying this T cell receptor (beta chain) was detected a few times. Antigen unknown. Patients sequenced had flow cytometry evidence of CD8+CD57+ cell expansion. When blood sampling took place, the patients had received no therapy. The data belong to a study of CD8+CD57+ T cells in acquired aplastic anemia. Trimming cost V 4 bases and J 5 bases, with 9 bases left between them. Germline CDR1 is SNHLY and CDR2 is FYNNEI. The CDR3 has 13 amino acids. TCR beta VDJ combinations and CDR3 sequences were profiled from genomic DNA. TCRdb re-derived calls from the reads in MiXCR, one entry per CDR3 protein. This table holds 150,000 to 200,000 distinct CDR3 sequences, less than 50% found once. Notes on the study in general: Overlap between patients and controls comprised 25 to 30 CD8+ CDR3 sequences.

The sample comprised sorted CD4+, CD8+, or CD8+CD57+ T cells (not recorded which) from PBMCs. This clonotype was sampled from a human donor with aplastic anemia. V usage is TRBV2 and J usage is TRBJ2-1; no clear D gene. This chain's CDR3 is CASSVLGDNEQFF. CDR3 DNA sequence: TGTGCCAGCAGTGTTCTGGGCGACAATGAGCAGTTCTTC.